The 18 T cell receptor beta chains reported below all come from one sample, sequenced in a study of shared T cell receptors in the human thymus. The method was immunoSEQ multiplex PCR; TCRdb's version includes in-frame clones alone and lacks a portion of them. The top ten hold over 0.008% of the sample, which has about 660,000 clones, more than 70% seen once. These data were likewise used in another study, on human thymus T cells.

Material: thymocytes. The receptors shown here come from a boy under two years old with a congenital heart defect.

The V gene is TRBV15, the J gene TRBJ2-1, with 10 bases lining up with TRBD2. This CDR3 is built from 18 residues. Germline values: CDR1 LNHNV, CDR2 YYDKDF (reference sequence). V was clipped by 2 bases and J by 3 bases; unmatched bases: 10. CDR3 loop: CATSRYEVAGGLYNEQFF. Written as DNA, the CDR3 is TGTGCCACCAGCAGATACGAAGTAGCGGGAGGTCTCTACAATGAGCAGTTCTTC.

The J gene is TRBJ2-1, the V gene TRBV11-2; D is perhaps TRBD2 (6 bases). Trimming removed 1 base at V and 5 bases at J, with 15 bases between. CDR1 is SGHAT and CDR2 is FQNNGV in the germline V gene. This CDR3 comprises 16 residues. CDR3 sequence (DNA): TGTGCCAGCAGCTTAGTCGGGGTCGGAGGGCACAATGAGCAGTTCTTC. Residues: CASSLVGVGGHNEQFF.

The chain has TRBV7-2 and TRBJ2-1; 7 bases align to TRBD2. Per germline, CDR1 SGHTA and CDR2 FQGNSA. CDR3 length: 16 residues. V lost 2 bases to trimming and J lost 8 bases; unmatched junction nucleotides: 12. Here the CDR3 DNA reads TGTGCCAGCAGCTTATCTCCAGCGGGGATGCGGGATGAGCAGTTCTTC. Translation gives CASSLSPAGMRDEQFF.

The CDR3 spells CASSLARYSRDRERNTEAFF. In nucleotides, the CDR3 is TGTGCCAGCAGCTTGGCCCGATACTCCCGGGACAGGGAAAGGAACACTGAAGCTTTCTTT. The V and J genes are TRBV5-4 and TRBJ1-1, with 9 bases identical to TRBD1. The junction had 16 bases not matched to a gene; V was cut back by 0 bases and J by 1 base. The CDR3 has 20 residues. Per the germline V gene, CDR1 is SGHNT and CDR2 is YYREEE (reference sequence).

The chain couples TRBV4-1 to TRBJ2-1; TRBD2 aligns across 9 bases. The CDR3 consists of 17 residues. The germline gives CDR1 MGHRA, CDR2 YSYEKL. Losses at the gene ends were 4 bases for V and 2 bases for J; bases not matched to a gene: 9. This CDR3 reads CASSLIAGDRAYNEQFF. CDR3 sequence (DNA): TGCGCCAGCAGCCTAATAGCGGGAGACAGGGCCTACAATGAGCAGTTCTTC.

The CDR3 bases are TGCGCCAGCAGCTTGGATGGTCGAGAGCAGTACTTC. It is translated as CASSLDGREQYF. The rearrangement uses TRBV5-1 and TRBJ2-5; D uncertain. Germline V lookup: CDR1 SGHRS, CDR2 YFSETQ. The CDR3 runs 12 residues. V lost 0 bases and J lost 11, with 11 bases in between.

The rearrangement joins TRBV6-1 to TRBJ1-5; unclear D gene. This CDR3 region has 16 residues. Germline values: CDR1 MNHNS, CDR2 SASEGT. Trimming stripped 0 bases from V and 1 base from J, with 10 bases between. Written as DNA, the CDR3 is TGTGCCAGCAGTGAAGCGCCGTCGAGAAGCAATCAGCCCCAGCATTTT. This encodes CASSEAPSRSNQPQHF.

This clone was observed once. The gene calls are TRBV10-3 and TRBJ2-5; D gene ambiguous. V dropped 1 base and J dropped 1 base, with 16 bases sitting between them. There are 17 residues in the CDR3. Germline V CDR1 and CDR2: ENHRY, SYGVKD. CDR3 protein: CAISELRLRTAQETQYF. In DNA form, the CDR3 reads TGTGCCATCAGTGAGTTACGGCTTCGTACAGCCCAAGAGACCCAGTACTTC.

V usage is TRBV10-3 and J usage is TRBJ2-1; D may be TRBD1 (5 bases). There are 14 residues in the CDR3. Trimming took 5 bases from V and 8 from J, leaving 16 bases between them. Germline CDR1 ENHRY, CDR2 SYGVKD. CDR3 loop: CAISTKGRVDEQFF. The CDR3 DNA is TGTGCCATCAGTACGAAGGGGCGCGTAGATGAGCAGTTCTTC.

The chain combines TRBV30 with TRBJ1-2; a weak D match, TRBD1 (6 bases). This CDR3 spans 14 amino acids. Trimming took off 6 bases at V and 4 bases at J, with 18 bases between the two ends. Germline V gene sequence: CDR1 GTSNPN, CDR2 SVGIG (reference sequence). The CDR3 region is CACPGQPKSYGYTF. CDR3 nucleotide sequence: TGTGCCTGCCCCGGACAGCCCAAATCCTATGGCTACACCTTC. Full variable domain (missing parts from reference TRBV30 and TRBJ1-2): SQTIHQWPATLVQPVGSPLSLECTVEGTSNPNLYWYRQAAGRGLQLLFYSVGIGQISSEVPQNLSASRPQDRQFILSSKKLLLSDSGFYLCACPGQPKSYGYTFGSGTRLTVV.

The CDR3 nucleotides read TGTGCCAGCAGTCGGGACAGGGAGACGGCCAAAAACATTCAGTACTTC. It translates to CASSRDRETAKNIQYF. The rearrangement uses TRBV28 and TRBJ2-4; TRBD1 aligns across 9 bases. Unmatched junction bases numbered 6, after V lost 5 bases and J lost 1 base. Per germline, CDR1 MDHEN and CDR2 SYDVKM. The CDR3 totals 16 residues.

CDR3 loop: CASSSLLAGVSEQYF. In DNA form, the CDR3 reads TGTGCCAGCAGCTCCTTACTAGCGGGAGTTTCCGAGCAGTACTTC. This chain joins TRBV7-2 and TRBJ2-7; TRBD2 aligns across 11 bases. The V gene end was trimmed by 4 bases and the J gene end by 6 bases; junction bases not matched to a gene: 8. CDR1 and CDR2 (germline): SGHTA, FQGNSA. The CDR3 sequence is 15 residues long.

This clone was counted only a few times. The gene calls are TRBV15 and TRBJ1-1, with 9 positions matching TRBD1. Losses at the gene ends were 2 bases for V and 1 base for J; bases not matched to a gene: 8. The CDR3 length is 17 residues. Germline V gene data show CDR1 as LNHNV and CDR2 as YYDKDF (reference sequence). The CDR3 DNA reads TGTGCCACCAGCAGATCGACAGGGGGTGCTCGGAACACTGAAGCTTTCTTT. It specifies CATSRSTGGARNTEAFF.

The chain employs TRBV4-3 and TRBJ1-2; 7 nucleotides align to TRBD1. The germline V gene encodes CDR1 LGHNA and CDR2 YSLEER. This CDR3 spans 15 amino acids. J was trimmed by 14 bases and V by 4 bases; bases with no gene match: 19. CDR3 nucleotide sequence: TGCGCCAGCAGCCCTGTCCGCGGGACAGAGGCTTCGTGGACCTTC. This gives the protein CASSPVRGTEASWTF.

V and J are TRBV19 and TRBJ1-3, with a weak D call TRBD1 (6 bases). CDR1 is LNHDA, CDR2 SQIVND, per germline (reference sequence). V gave up 0 bases and J gave up 0 bases, with 9 bases separating them. The CDR3 is 16 residues long. In DNA, the CDR3 is TGTGCCAGTAGTATAGAGACAGGAGGCTCTGGAAACACCATATATTTT. As protein: CASSIETGGSGNTIYF.

The chain recombines TRBV18 with TRBJ2-1, with D possibly TRBD1 on 5 matching bases. The CDR3 is 15 amino acids. Germline CDR1 KGHSH, CDR2 LQKENI. Deletions cut 2 bases from V and 9 bases from J, with 17 bases between. CDR3 sequence: CASSPGRERHGEQFF. DNA for the CDR3: TGTGCCAGCTCACCAGGCAGGGAACGTCATGGTGAGCAGTTCTTC. Based on the CDR3 plus reference TRBV18 and TRBJ2-1, the full variable domain is NAGVMQNPRHLVRRRGQEARLRCSPMKGHSHVYWYRQLPEEGLKFMVYLQKENIIDESGMPKERFSAEFPKEGPSILRIQQVVRGDSAAYFCASSPGRERHGEQFFGPGTRLTVL.

The V call is TRBV28, the J call TRBJ1-2; 7 nucleotides match TRBD1. The germline gives CDR1 MDHEN, CDR2 SYDVKM. V lost 3 bases to trimming and J lost 6 bases; unmatched junction nucleotides: 7. CDR3 length equals 14 residues. The CDR3 reads CASSFRGQTNGYTF. CDR3 bases: TGTGCCAGCAGTTTCAGGGGACAGACGAATGGCTACACCTTC.

The chain is built from TRBV6-1 and TRBJ2-7; tentatively, D is TRBD1 (5 bases). CDR3 length equals 14 residues. Germline assignment: CDR1 MNHNS and CDR2 SASEGT. Trimming shortened V by 6 bases and J by 3 bases, and 15 bases separated the two germline ends. DNA for the CDR3: TGTGCCAGCAGGACAGCCACCACCTACTACGAGCAGTACTTC. Its translation: CASRTATTYYEQYF.